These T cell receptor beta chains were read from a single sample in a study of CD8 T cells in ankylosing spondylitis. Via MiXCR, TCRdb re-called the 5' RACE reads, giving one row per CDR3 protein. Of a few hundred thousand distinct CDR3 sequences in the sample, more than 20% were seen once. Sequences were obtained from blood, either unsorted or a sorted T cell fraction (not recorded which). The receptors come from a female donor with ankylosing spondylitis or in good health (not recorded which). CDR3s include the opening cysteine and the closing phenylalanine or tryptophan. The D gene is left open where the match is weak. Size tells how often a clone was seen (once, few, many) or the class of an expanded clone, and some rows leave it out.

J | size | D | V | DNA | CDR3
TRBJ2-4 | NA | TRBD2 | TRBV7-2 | TGTGCCAGCAGCCCCCCAATAGGCGGGAGGAACAAAAACATTCAGTACTTC | CASSPPIGGRNKNIQYF
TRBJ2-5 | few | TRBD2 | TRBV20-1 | TGCAGTGCTAGAGATCACAGACTAGCGGAAGAGACCCAGTACTTC | CSARDHRLAEETQYF
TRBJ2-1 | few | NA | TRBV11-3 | TGTGCCAGCAGCTTAGATGGATCGCGACTAGACGGTGAGCAGTTCTTC | CASSLDGSRLDGEQFF
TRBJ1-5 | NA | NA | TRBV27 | TGTGCCAGCAGTCCGGCGCGGGGCTACCAAAATAGCAATCAGCCCCAGCATTTT | CASSPARGYQNSNQPQHF
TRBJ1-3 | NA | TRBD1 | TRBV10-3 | TGTGCCACACAGGGGTCGGGAAACACCATATATTTT | CATQGSGNTIYF
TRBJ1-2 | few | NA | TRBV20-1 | TGCAGTGCTGGACCTCGGGGCTACTATGGCTACACCTTC | CSAGPRGYYGYTF
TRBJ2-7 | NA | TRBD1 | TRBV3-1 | TGTGCCAGCAGTCAACCCGGGACAGGGCACGAGCAGTACTTC | CASSQPGTGHEQYF
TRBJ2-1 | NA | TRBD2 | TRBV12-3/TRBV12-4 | TGTGCCAGTAGCGGGACTAGCGGTCGTAAGGCCTACAATGAGCAGTTCTTC | CASSGTSGRKAYNEQFF
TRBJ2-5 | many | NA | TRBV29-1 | TGCAGCGTTGCGGGGTCGGGGAGGGAGACCCAGTACTTC | CSVAGSGRETQYF
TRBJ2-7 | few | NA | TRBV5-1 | TGCGCCAGCAGCTTGGACAGTAAATACGAGCAGTACTTC | CASSLDSKYEQYF
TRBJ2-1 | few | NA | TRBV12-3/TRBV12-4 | TGTGCCAGCAGAATATCGGCGGGGGCCAATGAGCAGTTCTTC | CASRISAGANEQFF
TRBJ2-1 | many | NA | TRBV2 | TGTGCCAGCAGCCCCGAAAGTGCGAGAGTCTTC | CASSPESARVF
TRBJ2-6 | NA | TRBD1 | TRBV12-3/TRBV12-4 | TGTGCCAGCAGTTTATGGGACAGGCCTAAAGTCGGGGCCAACGTCCTGACTTTC | CASSLWDRPKVGANVLTF
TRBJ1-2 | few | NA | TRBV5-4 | TGTGCCAGCAGCCCGACAGGAGGGTATGGCTACACCTTC | CASSPTGGYGYTF
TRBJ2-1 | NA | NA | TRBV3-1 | TGTGCCAGCAGCCAAGGTCCCAGGGCATCAGTTTATGAGCAGTTCTTC | CASSQGPRASVYEQFF
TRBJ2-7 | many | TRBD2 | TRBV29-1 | TGCAGCGTAGGTCGGGACGGGACTATCTACGAGCAGTACTTC | CSVGRDGTIYEQYF
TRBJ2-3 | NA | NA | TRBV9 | TGTGCCAGCAGTCCCCCCCTGGGCAGTACGTTCACAGATACGCAGTATTTT | CASSPPLGSTFTDTQYF
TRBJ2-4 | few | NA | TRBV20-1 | TGCAGTGCTAGGAGGAACATTCAGTACTTC | CSARRNIQYF
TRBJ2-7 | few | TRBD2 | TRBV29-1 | TGCAGCGTTGGGGAGGCGGGAGGCTACGAGCAGTACTTC | CSVGEAGGYEQYF
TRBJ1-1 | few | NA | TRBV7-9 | TGTGCCAGCAGCGCAGGGGCCACTGAAGCTTTCTTT | CASSAGATEAFF
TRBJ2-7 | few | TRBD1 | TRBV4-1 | TGCGCCAGCAGCCAACCAAAAGACAGGGGGGGAACCTACGAGCAGTACTTC | CASSQPKDRGGTYEQYF
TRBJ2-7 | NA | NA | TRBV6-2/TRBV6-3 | TGTGCCAGCAGTTCTGGTAACAGGGTGGTCCCCCACGAGCAGTACTTC | CASSSGNRVVPHEQYF
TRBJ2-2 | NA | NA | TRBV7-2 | TGTGCCAGCAGCCAGCTCGGGGCCGGGGAGCTGTTTTTT | CASSQLGAGELFF
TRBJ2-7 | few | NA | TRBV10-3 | TGTGCCATCAGTGCGTACGGGGCGCGACCCTACGAGCAGTACTTC | CAISAYGARPYEQYF
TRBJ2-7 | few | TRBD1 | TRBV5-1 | TGCGCCAGCAGCCGAGACAGGGGCGTCCACGAGCAGTACTTC | CASSRDRGVHEQYF
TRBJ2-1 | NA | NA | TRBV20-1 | TGCAGTGCTAGAGACGGTTCCGGGAGCCCCTACAATGAGCAGTTCTTC | CSARDGSGSPYNEQFF
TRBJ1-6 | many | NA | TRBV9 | TGTGCCAGCAGCGTGCACGGGGAGGTGGATTCACCCCTCCACTTT | CASSVHGEVDSPLHF
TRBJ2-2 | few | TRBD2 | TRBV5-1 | TGCGCCAGCAGCCCGCGACTAGCGGGAGAGGGAACCGGGGAGCTGTTTTTT | CASSPRLAGEGTGELFF
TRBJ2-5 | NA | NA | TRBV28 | TGTGCCAGCAGTGCCCTGAGGGTAGAGACCCAGTACTTC | CASSALRVETQYF
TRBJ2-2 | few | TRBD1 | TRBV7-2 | TGTGCCAGCCACCGGGACAGGGCGACCGGGGAGCTGTTTTTT | CASHRDRATGELFF
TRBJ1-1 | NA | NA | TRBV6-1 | TGTGCCAGCAGTGAAGCCGGGGACACAGTGAACACTGAAGCTTTCTTT | CASSEAGDTVNTEAFF
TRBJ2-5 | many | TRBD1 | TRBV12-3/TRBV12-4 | TGTGCCAGCAGTCCGCCGGGACAGCAAGAGACCCAGTACTTC | CASSPPGQQETQYF
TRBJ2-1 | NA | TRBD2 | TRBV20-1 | TGCAGTGCGAGAAAGAGGGGACTAGTTGAGAATGAGCAGTTCTTC | CSARKRGLVENEQFF
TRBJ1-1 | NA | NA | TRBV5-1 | TGCGCCAGCAGCACACAGGGTAACACTGAAGCTTTCTTT | CASSTQGNTEAFF
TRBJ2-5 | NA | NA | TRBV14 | TGTGCCAGCAGCCAAGGGGGACTGCCAGGGACCCAGTACTTC | CASSQGGLPGTQYF
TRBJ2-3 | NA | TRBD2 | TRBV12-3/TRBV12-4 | TGTGCCAGCAGTTTAGCGCGAGGGGTAGCGGGAGAGACGCAGTATTTT | CASSLARGVAGETQYF
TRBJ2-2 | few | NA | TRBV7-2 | TGTGCCAGCACCCCGACCGTTAACACCGGGGAGCTGTTTTTT | CASTPTVNTGELFF
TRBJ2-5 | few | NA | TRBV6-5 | TGTGCCAGCAGTTACTCGAGGAACCAAGAGACCCAGTACTTC | CASSYSRNQETQYF
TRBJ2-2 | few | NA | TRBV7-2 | TGTGCCAGCAGCCACCCAGGGGCTAGTCTTAACACCGGGGAGCTGTTTTTT | CASSHPGASLNTGELFF
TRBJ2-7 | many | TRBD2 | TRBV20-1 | TGCAGTGCTAGCGGGGCGGGAGCTCCGGGCGAGCAGTACTTC | CSASGAGAPGEQYF
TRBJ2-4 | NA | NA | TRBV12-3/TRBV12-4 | TGTGCCAGCAGTCGAAACCGGGAACAGGGAGACATTCAGTACTTC | CASSRNREQGDIQYF
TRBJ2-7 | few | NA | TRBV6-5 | TGTGCCAGCAGTCCTGGTGGCAGCTCCTACGAGCAGTACTTC | CASSPGGSSYEQYF
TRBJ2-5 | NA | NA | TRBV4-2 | TGTGCCAGCAGCCCTGGGCTGTTACAAGAGACCCAGTACTTC | CASSPGLLQETQYF
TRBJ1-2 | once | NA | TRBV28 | TGTGCCAGCAGTTTGAGGAGGGGTGGCTACACCTTC | CASSLRRGGYTF
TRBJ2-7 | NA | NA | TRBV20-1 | TGCAGTGCTGCCCGTGAGGGGTGGACCTACGAGCAGTACTTC | CSAAREGWTYEQYF
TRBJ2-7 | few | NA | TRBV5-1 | TGCGCCAGCAGTTTCGACCGTGCTCCCTACGAGCAGTACTTC | CASSFDRAPYEQYF
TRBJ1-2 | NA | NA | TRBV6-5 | TGTGCCAGCAGTTACTCCCCGGGTCAATACTATGGCTACACCTTC | CASSYSPGQYYGYTF